These 12 T cell receptor beta chains were all obtained from the same sample, sequenced in a study of blood T cells in healthy people across ages. Together with a sample-barcoded 5' primer, a J-beta primer mix was included in a second PCR lasting about 6 to 12 cycles. TCRdb re-derived calls from the 5' RACE reads in MiXCR, one entry per CDR3 protein. The sample has some 1.5 million distinct CDR3 sequences, roughly 43% seen once. What was sequenced was blood. The receptors originated from a woman between 18 and 30 years old in good health.

The table lists this clonotype with many counts. The chain combines TRBV10-3 with TRBJ2-7; no definite D call. The germline CDR1 and CDR2 sequences are ENHRY and SYGVKD. The V and J ends lost 3 bases and 2 bases respectively, with 8 bases between them. The CDR3 sequence is 13 residues long. Here the CDR3 DNA reads TGTGCCATCAGTGACTTCACGGCCTACGAGCAGTACTTC. Encoded protein: CAISDFTAYEQYF.

The sample holds a few counts of this clonotype. The rearrangement joins TRBV5-1 to TRBJ2-7; D possibly corresponds to TRBD2 (5 bases). V lost 0 bases and J lost 2, with 12 bases in between. This CDR3 has 15 residues. Germline V lookup: CDR1 SGHRS, CDR2 YFSETQ. This chain's CDR3 is CASSLGTATPYEQYF. The CDR3 DNA reads as TGCGCCAGCAGCTTGGGGACTGCTACTCCCTACGAGCAGTACTTC.

This chain links TRBV21-1 with TRBJ1-2. TRBV21-1 is marked as a pseudogene. CDR3 length: 17 residues. CDR3 nucleotides: TGTGCCAGCAGCAAGAGAGAAAACGGGGTTCAAGAGTATGGCTACACCTTC. This codes for CASSKRENGVQEYGYTF.

The rearrangement links TRBV5-1 to TRBJ1-4; 9 bases agree with TRBD1. V trimming: 4 bases; J trimming: 11 bases; junction bases outside the gene matches: 15. Germline values: CDR1 SGHRS, CDR2 YFSETQ. The CDR3 spans 16 residues. CDR3 amino acids: CASSAPTGGGSEKLFF. The CDR3, as DNA: TGCGCCAGCAGCGCCCCGACAGGGGGGGGATCGGAGAAACTGTTTTTT.

The V call is TRBV6-2 or TRBV6-3, the J call TRBJ2-6, with no clear D. This CDR3 comprises 16 residues. Per the germline V gene, CDR1 is MNHEY and CDR2 is SVGEGT. The V end was cut by 1 base, the J end by 5 bases, with 12 bases between. CDR3 residues: CASSYFPDLWANVLTF. CDR3 bases: TGTGCCAGCAGTTACTTCCCGGACCTCTGGGCCAACGTCCTGACTTTC.

Only a few counts were recorded for this clonotype. The rearrangement links TRBV7-2 to TRBJ1-1; D may be TRBD1 (5 bases). Germline CDR1 is SGHTA and CDR2 is FQGNSA. The CDR3 is 14 residues long. V lost 0 bases to trimming and J lost 4 bases, with 9 bases between them. In DNA form, the CDR3 reads TGTGCCAGCAGCTTAGCGGGGGTTGGCACTGAAGCTTTCTTT. Translating it yields CASSLAGVGTEAFF.

The rearrangement uses TRBV7-6 and TRBJ2-1; D perhaps matches TRBD1 (7 bases). Trimming pared 1 base from V and 8 bases from J, leaving 15 bases between. The germline V gene has CDR1 SGHVS and CDR2 FNYEAQ. This CDR3 spans 15 amino acids. The CDR3 loop is CASSLVAGGGDEQFF. The CDR3 coding sequence is TGTGCCAGCAGCTTAGTGGCAGGGGGAGGCGATGAGCAGTTCTTC.

This clonotype was recorded many times. The chain combines TRBV29-1 with TRBJ2-1, with D maybe TRBD2 (6 bases). The germline V gene encodes CDR1 SQVTM and CDR2 ANQGSEA. The CDR3 contains 12 residues. CDR3 loop: CSTGTGDNEQFF. The CDR3 DNA reads TGCAGTACGGGGACGGGGGACAATGAGCAGTTCTTC.

This clonotype was picked up a small number of times. The chain uses TRBV21-1 and TRBJ2-2; the table gives TRBD2 as D, unverified against the DNA. TRBV21-1 is recorded as a pseudogene. CDR3 length: 18 amino acids. The CDR3 DNA reads as TGTGCCAGCAGCACCGGGGGAACAGCGGGAGCGAACACCGGGGAGCTGTTTTTT. It codes for CASSTGGTAGANTGELFF.

The J gene is TRBJ2-3, the V gene TRBV24-1, with TRBD2 identical over 8 bases. Germline lookup yields CDR1 KGHDR and CDR2 SFDVKD. V was pared by 5 bases and J by 2 bases, with 5 bases of the junction left unmatched. The CDR3 is 15 residues long. CDR3 in DNA: TGTGCCACCAGTGCCATAGCGGGAACCACAGATACGCAGTATTTT. Amino acids: CATSAIAGTTDTQYF.

V gene TRBV12-3 or TRBV12-4 combines with J gene TRBJ2-1, with TRBD1 matching over 7 bases. The CDR3 totals 14 residues. The J segment lost 4 bases and the V segment lost 5 bases, leaving 5 bases of the junction unmatched. The CDR3 bases are TGTGCCAGCAGTACCGGACAGGTTTACAATGAGCAGTTCTTC. Protein sequence: CASSTGQVYNEQFF.

This chain connects TRBV20-1 to TRBJ1-2; D might be TRBD1 (6 bases). Germline V CDR1 and CDR2: DFQATT, SNEGSKA (reference sequence). V shed 6 bases and J shed 4 bases, with 21 bases lying between them. The CDR3 spans 15 residues. CDR3 in DNA: TGCAGTGCCCAGGACAGTAGAGTGGGTTTCTATGGCTACACCTTC. Amino acids: CSAQDSRVGFYGYTF.